This T cell receptor beta chain is drawn from a study of blood T cell repertoires in COVID-19. Looking at the study overall: From T cells, B-cell-depleted T cells, or PBMCs came the material, which was cDNA or gDNA.

The method was immunoSEQ multiplex PCR; TCRdb's version includes in-frame clones alone and lacks a portion of them. Of about 58,000 clones listed, about 81% are singletons. A Seattle source enrolled patients during active infection and followed them longitudinally. CDR1 is SGHDN and CDR2 is FVKESK in the germline V gene. The CDR3 has 16 amino acids. V was cut by 3 bases and J by 4 bases, with 13 bases left in between. Sequenced: peripheral blood. V gene TRBV14 combines with J gene TRBJ1-6, with D possibly matching TRBD1 (6 bases). The sequence was collected from a man aged 60 to 75 with COVID-19, enrolled during active disease. CDR3 coding DNA: TGTGCCAGCAGCCAGGACCGGGACATTTATAATTCACCCCTCCACTTT. This codes for CASSQDRDIYNSPLHF.